Sequencing of this T cell receptor (beta chain) was carried out in a study of long-term antiretroviral therapy in people with HIV. A note on this clone: Its antigen is as yet unknown.

Version v3.0 of the immunoSEQ assay was performed at survey level. Sequenced by immunoSEQ multiplex PCR; TCRdb stores in-frame clones only, minus some. The sample includes about 38,000 clones, over 75% of them seen just once. V was shortened by 1 base and J by 5 bases, with 10 bases between the two germline ends. From germline, CDR1 is SGHRS and CDR2 YFSETQ. The length of the CDR3 is 13 residues. Post-ART PBMC samples numbered at least two per donor, and pre-ART ones at least one. Participants with HIV, all of them, were treated in the United States. Study-level findings and limits: Pre-ART clonal expansion yielded clones that dominated the repertoire at all time points. Versus controls, repertoires in people with HIV had narrower CDR3 length ranges.

Sequencing used unsorted PBMCs, obtained 1.5 years after starting antiretroviral therapy. V and J are TRBV5-1 and TRBJ2-7; possible D gene TRBD1, 6 bases. This clonotype originated in a man younger than 35 with HIV. CDR3 in amino acids: CASSLQGLHEQYF. In DNA, the CDR3 is TGCGCCAGCAGCTTGCAGGGGCTACACGAGCAGTACTTC.